This T cell receptor beta chain appears in the sequencing data of a study of T cell responses to AZD1222 COVID-19 vaccine. Study observations and caveats: Vaccine-associated CD4 TCRs spanned spike, dominant at 160-218 and 743-854. Clonal diversity was possibly underestimated; the donors were predominantly white British and more often female.

The protocol was immunoSEQ multiplex PCR, while the TCRdb copy is restricted to in-frame clones and leaves out a portion. The table has about 150,000 clones, 91% seen once. A word on this clone: Its matching antigen is unknown.

Germline CDR1 MDHEN, CDR2 SYDVKM. This CDR3 has 18 residues. The junction had 15 bases not matched to a gene; V was cut back by 3 bases and J by 5 bases. Material: peripheral blood, obtained 28 days after the second dose of the MenACWY control vaccine. The sequence derives from an adult who received the MenACWY meningococcal vaccine as a control. V gene TRBV28 combines with J gene TRBJ2-1, with 8 bases identical to TRBD2. The CDR3, as DNA: TGTGCCAGCAGTTTTGACCCACGGAGCGGGAGTTCGCACAATGAGCAGTTCTTC. This codes for CASSFDPRSGSSHNEQFF. Supplemented by reference TRBV28 and TRBJ2-1, the full variable domain reads DVKVTQSSRYLVKRTGEKVFLECVQDMDHENMFWYRQDPGLGLRLIYFSYDVKMKEKGDIPEGYSVSREKKERFSLILESASTNQTSMYLCASSFDPRSGSSHNEQFFGPGTRLTVL.